This passage covers 15 T cell receptor beta chains from one sample sequenced in a study of shared clonotypes between healthy human individuals. Data came from immunoSEQ multiplex PCR; TCRdb stores just in-frame clones and leaves some out. The sample lists 950,000 to 1,100,000 clones; roughly 74% were seen once. Sequenced: memory CD4+ T cells from PBMCs. Subset noted: CD45RA-negative fraction. The receptor source for this set is a man aged 18 to 29 in good health. Some clones in this sample may be carry-over from other donors' samples.

This chain uses TRBV5-1 with TRBJ2-2; D is undetermined. This CDR3 spans 14 amino acids. Trimming took off 0 bases at V and 6 bases at J, with 9 bases between the two ends. Germline-derived CDR1 and CDR2 are SGHRS and YFSETQ. CDR3 sequence reads: CASSLEGRAGELFF. CDR3 bases: TGCGCCAGCAGCTTGGAAGGCCGGGCCGGGGAGCTGTTTTTT.

This clone was recorded a few times. The chain links TRBV29-1 to TRBJ1-1; the D is unclear. Germline CDR1 SQVTM, CDR2 ANQGSEA. The CDR3 totals 11 residues. The V end was cut by 8 bases, the J end by 2 bases, with 9 bases between. DNA for the CDR3: TGCAGCACGGGTTCTAACACTGAAGCTTTCTTT. Protein product: CSTGSNTEAFF.

The chain links TRBV29-1 to TRBJ1-2; D uncertain. Looked up from germline, CDR1 is SQVTM and CDR2 is ANQGSEA. Trimming cost V 6 bases and J 0 bases, with 17 bases left between them. The CDR3 is 15 amino acids. This CDR3 is CSVAKAAGSNYGYTF. CDR3 sequence (DNA): TGCAGCGTCGCCAAGGCGGCCGGGTCTAACTATGGCTACACCTTC.

J is TRBJ2-3 and V is TRBV4-3, with D perhaps assigned TRBD1 or TRBD2 (6 bases each). In germline, CDR1 is LGHNA, CDR2 YSLEER. There are 14 residues in the CDR3. The germline V and J ends were trimmed by 0 bases and 8 bases, with 12 bases remaining between them. As DNA, the CDR3 is TGCGCCAGCAGCCAAGATCCGGGGGCGGGTACGCAGTATTTT. This sequence encodes CASSQDPGAGTQYF.

The chain links TRBV4-3 to TRBJ2-7, with 13 bases fitting TRBD2. Germline V gives CDR1 LGHNA, CDR2 YSLEER. The CDR3 runs to 19 residues. With 4 bases clipped from V and 0 bases from J, the junction kept 12 bases outside the gene matches. CDR3 bases: TGCGCCAGCAGCCCCCGGATGGGACTAGCGGGACAGAGCTCCTACGAGCAGTACTTC. It codes for CASSPRMGLAGQSSYEQYF.

The chain uses TRBV5-6 and TRBJ2-2, with TRBD2 matching over 7 bases. The germline CDR1 and CDR2 sequences are SGHDT and YYEEEE. The length of the CDR3 is 14 residues. Losses at the gene ends were 0 bases for V and 7 bases for J; bases not matched to a gene: 3. The CDR3 is CASSLGGSIGELFF. The CDR3 DNA reads as TGTGCCAGCAGCTTGGGCGGGAGTATCGGGGAGCTGTTTTTT.

The gene calls are TRBV7-9 and TRBJ2-2; D is possibly TRBD2 (5 bases). Between the trimmed V and J ends, which lost 7 bases and 6 bases, there was a span of 9 bases. The germline CDR1 and CDR2 sequences are SEHNR and FQNEAQ (reference sequence). This CDR3 region has 12 residues. CDR3 residues: CASTGVAGELFF. CDR3 sequence (DNA): TGTGCCAGCACCGGGGTGGCCGGGGAGCTGTTTTTT. Complete variable domain (other parts from reference TRBV7-9 and TRBJ2-2): DTGVSQNPRHKITKRGQNVTFRCDPISEHNRLYWYRQTLGQGPEFLTYFQNEAQLEKSRLLSDRFSAERPKGSFSTLEIQRTEQGDSAMYLCASTGVAGELFFGEGSRLTVL.

This chain links TRBV6-5 with TRBJ2-7; 9 nucleotides match TRBD1. Germline V gives CDR1 MNHEY, CDR2 SVGAGI. V lost 8 bases to trimming and J lost 0 bases; unmatched junction nucleotides: 5. The CDR3 has 14 residues. Here the CDR3 DNA reads TGTGCCAGCGTGGGGACAGGGAGCTCCTACGAGCAGTACTTC. Translating gives CASVGTGSSYEQYF.

J is TRBJ1-2 and V is TRBV19; TRBD1 might be the D (6 bases). The length of the CDR3 is 16 residues. The V end lost 9 bases, the J end lost 4 bases, and 24 bases lay between the germline ends. CDR1 and CDR2 (germline): LNHDA, SQIVND (reference sequence). CDR3 DNA sequence: TGTGCCAGCGCGTCCAGAGGCAGGGGAGTAGTCTATGGCTACACCTTC. This gives the protein CASASRGRGVVYGYTF.

Regarding this clone: A much larger clone differs from this one at a single base, so this may be a read error. The chain is built from TRBV9 and TRBJ2-3; D is unresolved. Germline CDR1 SGDLS, CDR2 YYNGEE. This CDR3 spans 14 amino acids. The V and J ends lost 0 bases and 7 bases respectively, with 12 bases between them. The DNA for the CDR3 is TGTGCCAGCAGCGTAGCCACGGCCGGCAATACGCAGTATTTT. Its translation: CASSVATAGNTQYF.

The V call is TRBV28, the J call TRBJ1-1; tentatively, D is TRBD1 (5 bases). The CDR3 loop spans 14 amino acids. V gave up 3 bases and J gave up 0 bases, with 8 bases separating them. The germline gives CDR1 MDHEN, CDR2 SYDVKM. The CDR3 sequence: CASSFGDLNTEAFF. The DNA for the CDR3 is TGTGCCAGCAGTTTTGGGGACCTGAACACTGAAGCTTTCTTT.

This clone was counted a few times. This chain joins TRBV4-1 and TRBJ2-6, with 7 bases fitting TRBD1. The CDR3 covers 20 residues. Germline V gene data show CDR1 as MGHRA and CDR2 as YSYEKL. The J segment lost 2 bases and the V segment lost 0 bases, leaving 13 bases of the junction unmatched. The CDR3: CASSQDSSWTGLPGANVLTF. The CDR3 DNA sequence: TGCGCCAGCAGCCAAGATAGTTCTTGGACAGGCCTACCTGGGGCCAACGTCCTGACTTTC.

This chain joins TRBV19 and TRBJ2-2; weak D call: TRBD2 (5 bases). In germline, CDR1 is LNHDA, CDR2 SQIVND (reference sequence). V was clipped by 3 bases and J by 2 bases, with 10 bases between them. The CDR3 runs to 15 residues. The CDR3 nucleotides read TGTGCCAGTAGTATTGCGGGCAGTAACACCGGGGAGCTGTTTTTT. Protein sequence: CASSIAGSNTGELFF.

This chain links TRBV4-3 with TRBJ1-2; TRBD1 is a possible D gene (5 bases). Trimming shortened V by 0 bases and J by 2 bases, and 16 bases separated the two germline ends. The CDR3 spans 17 residues. Germline CDR1 LGHNA, CDR2 YSLEER. In DNA form, the CDR3 reads TGCGCCAGCAGCCAAGATCCAATGAGGGGACCCAACTATGGCTACACCTTC. Encoded protein: CASSQDPMRGPNYGYTF.

This clone was counted only a few times. This rearrangement joins TRBV9 to TRBJ2-1; TRBD2 matches at 8 bases. The V gene's germline CDR1 is SGDLS and CDR2 YYNGEE. The CDR3 has 16 amino acids. Germline trimming cut 2 bases from V and 4 bases from J; bases unmatched to any gene: 8. The CDR3 DNA sequence: TGTGCCAGCAGCGTCCGGGCGGGAGGTGAATACAATGAGCAGTTCTTC. It yields the protein CASSVRAGGEYNEQFF.